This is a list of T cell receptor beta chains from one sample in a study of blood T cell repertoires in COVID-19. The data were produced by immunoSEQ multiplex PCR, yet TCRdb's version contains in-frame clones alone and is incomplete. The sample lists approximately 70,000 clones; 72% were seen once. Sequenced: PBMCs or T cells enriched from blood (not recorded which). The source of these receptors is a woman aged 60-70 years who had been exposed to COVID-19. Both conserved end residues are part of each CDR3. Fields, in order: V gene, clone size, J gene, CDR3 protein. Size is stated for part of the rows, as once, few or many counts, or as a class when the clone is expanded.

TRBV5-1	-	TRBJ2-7	CASSALAGGYEQYF
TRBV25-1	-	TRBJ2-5	CAISQNQETQYF
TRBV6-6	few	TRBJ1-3	CASTSNRASGNTIYF
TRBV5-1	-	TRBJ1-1	CASTHGGSGSTEAFF
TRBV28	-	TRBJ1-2	CASSTDKQYGYTF
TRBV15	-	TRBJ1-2	CATSRPAGEGYTF
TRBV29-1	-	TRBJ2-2	CSVPGGGTNTGELFF
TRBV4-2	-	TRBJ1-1	CASSHPDRSNTEAFF
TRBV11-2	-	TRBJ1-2	CASSPARQHGYTF
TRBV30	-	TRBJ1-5	CAWNNNGNQPQHF
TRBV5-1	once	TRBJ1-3	CASSLEGQGTSSGNTIYF
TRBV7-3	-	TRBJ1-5	CASSSDRGQPQHF
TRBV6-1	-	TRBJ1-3	CASSDGGKGNTIYF
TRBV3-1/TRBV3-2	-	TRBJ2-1	CASSLDRSPYNEQFF
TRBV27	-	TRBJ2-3	CASRGTGGIDTQYF